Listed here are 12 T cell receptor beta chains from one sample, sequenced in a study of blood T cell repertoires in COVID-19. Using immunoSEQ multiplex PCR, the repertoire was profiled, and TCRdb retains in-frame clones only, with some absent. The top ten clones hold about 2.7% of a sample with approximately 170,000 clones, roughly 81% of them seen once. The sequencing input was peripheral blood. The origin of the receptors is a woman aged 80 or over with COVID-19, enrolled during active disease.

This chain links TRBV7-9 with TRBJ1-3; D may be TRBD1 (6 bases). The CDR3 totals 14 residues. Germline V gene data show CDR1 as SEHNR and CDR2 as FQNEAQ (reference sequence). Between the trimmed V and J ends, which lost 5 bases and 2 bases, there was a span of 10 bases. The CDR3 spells CASSPQGAGNTIYF. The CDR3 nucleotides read TGTGCCAGCAGCCCACAGGGAGCTGGAAACACCATATATTTT. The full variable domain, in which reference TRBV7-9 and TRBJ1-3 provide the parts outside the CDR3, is DTGVSQNPRHKITKRGQNVTFRCDPISEHNRLYWYRQTLGQGPEFLTYFQNEAQLEKSRLLSDRFSAERPKGSFSTLEIQRTEQGDSAMYLCASSPQGAGNTIYFGEGSWLTVV.

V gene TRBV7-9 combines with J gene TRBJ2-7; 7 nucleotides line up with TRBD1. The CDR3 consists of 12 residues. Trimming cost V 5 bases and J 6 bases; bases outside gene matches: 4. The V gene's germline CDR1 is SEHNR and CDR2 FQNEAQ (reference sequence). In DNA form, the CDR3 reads TGTGCCAGCAGCGAAACAGGGGTCGAGCAGTACTTC. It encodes CASSETGVEQYF.

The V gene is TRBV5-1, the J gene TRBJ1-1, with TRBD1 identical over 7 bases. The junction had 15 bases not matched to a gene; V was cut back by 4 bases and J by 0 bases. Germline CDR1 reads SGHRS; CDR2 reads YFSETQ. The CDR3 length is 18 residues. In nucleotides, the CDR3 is TGCGCCAGCAGCGCGAAGGTTGTGCCGGGACAGATGAACACTGAAGCTTTCTTT. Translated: CASSAKVVPGQMNTEAFF.

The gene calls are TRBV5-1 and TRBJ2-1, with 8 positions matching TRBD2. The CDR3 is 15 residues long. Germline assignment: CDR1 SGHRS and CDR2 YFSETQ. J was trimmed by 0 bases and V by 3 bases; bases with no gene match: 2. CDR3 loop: CASSSLAVSYNEQFF. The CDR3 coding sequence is TGCGCCAGCAGCTCACTAGCGGTCTCCTACAATGAGCAGTTCTTC.

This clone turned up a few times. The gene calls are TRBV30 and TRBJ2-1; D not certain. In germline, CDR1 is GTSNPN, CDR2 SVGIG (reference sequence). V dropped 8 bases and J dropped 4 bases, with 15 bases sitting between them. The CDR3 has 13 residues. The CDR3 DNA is TGTGCCCATCTCGAGAAGATATACAATGAGCAGTTCTTC. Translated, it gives CAHLEKIYNEQFF.

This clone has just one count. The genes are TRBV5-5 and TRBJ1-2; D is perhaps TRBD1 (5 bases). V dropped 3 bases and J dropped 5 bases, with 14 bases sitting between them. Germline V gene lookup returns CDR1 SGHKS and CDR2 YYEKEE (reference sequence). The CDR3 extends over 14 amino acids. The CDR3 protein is CASSYAGGDYGYTF. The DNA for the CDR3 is TGTGCCAGCAGCTATGCCGGAGGGGATTATGGCTACACCTTC.

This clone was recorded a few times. The CDR3 region has the DNA TGTGCCAGCAGTCGCCGGAGGACTAGCGGGGGGGAAGATGAGCAGTTCTTC. This codes for CASSRRRTSGGEDEQFF. The V and J genes are TRBV6-6 and TRBJ2-1; the match to TRBD2 covers 15 bases. The J segment lost 8 bases and the V segment lost 5 bases, leaving 10 bases of the junction unmatched. The CDR3 has 17 residues. Germline-derived CDR1 and CDR2 are MNHNY and SVGAGI (reference sequence).

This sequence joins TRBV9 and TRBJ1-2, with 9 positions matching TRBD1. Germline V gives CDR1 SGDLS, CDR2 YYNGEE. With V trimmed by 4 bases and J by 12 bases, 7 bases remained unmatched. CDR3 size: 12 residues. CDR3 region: CASSPGTGLNTF. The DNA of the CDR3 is TGTGCCAGCAGCCCCGGGACAGGGTTAAACACCTTC.

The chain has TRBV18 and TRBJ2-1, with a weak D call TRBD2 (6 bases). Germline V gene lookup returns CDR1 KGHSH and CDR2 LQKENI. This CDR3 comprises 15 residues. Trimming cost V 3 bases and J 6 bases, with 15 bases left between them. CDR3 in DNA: TGTGCCAGCTCACCCGCGACTAGGTGGGGCAATGAGCAGTTCTTC. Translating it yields CASSPATRWGNEQFF.

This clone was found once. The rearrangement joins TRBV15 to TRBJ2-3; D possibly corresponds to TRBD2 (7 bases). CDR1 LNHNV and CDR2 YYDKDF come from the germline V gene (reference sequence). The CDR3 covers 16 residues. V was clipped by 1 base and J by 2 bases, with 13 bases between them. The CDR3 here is CATSRVMGGPTDTQYF. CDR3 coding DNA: TGTGCCACCAGCAGAGTTATGGGGGGGCCCACAGATACGCAGTATTTT.

The CDR3 coding sequence is TGTGCCAGTAGTATAGGACTTACTGGGTACGAGCAGTACTTC. This gives the protein CASSIGLTGYEQYF. The chain uses TRBV19 and TRBJ2-7; D remains ambiguous. The V end was cut by 1 base, the J end by 4 bases, with 11 bases between. This CDR3 is 14 amino acids long. The germline gives CDR1 LNHDA, CDR2 SQIVND (reference sequence).

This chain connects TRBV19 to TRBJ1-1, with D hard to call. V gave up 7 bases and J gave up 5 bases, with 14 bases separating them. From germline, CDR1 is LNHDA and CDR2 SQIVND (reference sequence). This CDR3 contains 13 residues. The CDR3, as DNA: TGTGCCAGTACCCCGTGGGGAGGGACTGAAGCTTTCTTT. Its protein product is CASTPWGGTEAFF.